The subject of this entry is one TCR beta chain. Its antigen is unidentified. Trimming cost V 0 bases and J 0 bases, with 3 bases left between them. The CDR3 extends over 13 amino acids. Germline V CDR1 and CDR2: LGHNA, YNFKEQ. The sample comes from a study of T cell responses to AZD1222 COVID-19 vaccine. Study-wide results and caveats: At baseline, just 5 or 6 AZD1222 recipients tested seropositive. Dominant CD4 TCR responses targeted spike regions 160-218 and 743-854.

Clones were sequenced by immunoSEQ multiplex PCR, and TCRdb holds only the in-frame ones, with some missing. The sample shows 150,000 or so clones, 92% of them seen only once. The chain has TRBV4-2 and TRBJ2-7; no clear D. Material: peripheral blood, obtained on day 0 of AZD1222 vaccination. This sequence was found in an adult in good health. The CDR3 reads CASSQEISYEQYF. CDR3 bases: TGTGCCAGCAGCCAAGAAATCTCCTACGAGCAGTACTTC.